A selection of T cell receptor beta chains follows, all from one sample in a study of cytomegalovirus exposure and HLA in healthy donors. Libraries were prepared by immunoSEQ multiplex PCR; TCRdb keeps only in-frame clonotypes and omits some of them. The data contain 250,000 to 350,000 clones, 88% of them singletons. What was sequenced was PBMCs. These receptors all come from a woman between 18 and 30 years old in good health and CMV-seronegative. Both conserved end residues are part of each CDR3. D genes are given only for firm matches. Where a row states a size, it is once, few, many or the class of an expanded clone; other rows omit it.

J gene: TRBJ2-5; D gene: TRBD2; clone size: -; V gene: TRBV9; CDR3 DNA: TGTGCCAGCAGCGTAGGTCTAGCGGGAGCTGAGGAGACCCAGTACTTC; CDR3 protein: CASSVGLAGAEETQYF
J gene: TRBJ1-5; D gene: -; clone size: -; V gene: TRBV28; CDR3 DNA: TGTGCCAGCAGTGGGGGGGGGAGCAATCAGCCCCAGCATTTT; CDR3 protein: CASSGGGSNQPQHF
J gene: TRBJ1-2; D gene: -; clone size: -; V gene: TRBV28; CDR3 DNA: TGTGCCAGCAGTCCCTGGGGGGTGGGTAGCTATGGCTACACCTTC; CDR3 protein: CASSPWGVGSYGYTF
J gene: TRBJ1-1; D gene: -; clone size: -; V gene: TRBV2; CDR3 DNA: TGTGCCAGCAGTGACGCGGTGGCTTTCTTT; CDR3 protein: CASSDAVAFF
J gene: TRBJ2-3; D gene: TRBD1; clone size: -; V gene: TRBV28; CDR3 DNA: TGTGCCAGCAGTTTATCTCCCCGGGACAGGGGGCCATATACGCAGTATTTT; CDR3 protein: CASSLSPRDRGPYTQYF
J gene: TRBJ1-2; D gene: -; clone size: -; V gene: TRBV19; CDR3 DNA: TGTGCCAGTAGTCTAACGACCGGGGGTGGCTACACCTTC; CDR3 protein: CASSLTTGGGYTF
J gene: TRBJ2-3; D gene: TRBD1; clone size: -; V gene: TRBV7-3; CDR3 DNA: TGTGCCAGCAGCGCCAGGACAGGGAGCACAGATACGCAGTATTTT; CDR3 protein: CASSARTGSTDTQYF
J gene: TRBJ2-3; D gene: -; clone size: -; V gene: TRBV7-3; CDR3 DNA: TGTGCCAGCAGTCGACAGTACACAGATACGCAGTATTTT; CDR3 protein: CASSRQYTDTQYF
J gene: TRBJ2-5; D gene: TRBD1; clone size: -; V gene: TRBV9; CDR3 DNA: TGTGCCAGCAGCCCTAGGGGACAGGGGGCACGGGAGACCCAGTACTTC; CDR3 protein: CASSPRGQGARETQYF
J gene: TRBJ2-7; D gene: TRBD1; clone size: -; V gene: TRBV10-2; CDR3 DNA: TGCGCCAGCAATGACAGGGGGCATTTGAGGGAGCAGTACTTC; CDR3 protein: CASNDRGHLREQYF
J gene: TRBJ1-1; D gene: -; clone size: -; V gene: TRBV27; CDR3 DNA: TGTGCCAGCAGTCCCGGCAGGGGAGGGGGAACTGAAGCTTTCTTT; CDR3 protein: CASSPGRGGGTEAFF
J gene: TRBJ2-7; D gene: TRBD2; clone size: -; V gene: TRBV27; CDR3 DNA: TGTGCCAGCAGTTTAGACGGTCCCGGGACTAGCGTCGTCGAGCAGTACTTC; CDR3 protein: CASSLDGPGTSVVEQYF
J gene: TRBJ2-3; D gene: TRBD2; clone size: -; V gene: TRBV9; CDR3 DNA: TGTGCCAGCAGCGATGCGGGGGAGGGCACAGATACGCAGTATTTT; CDR3 protein: CASSDAGEGTDTQYF
J gene: TRBJ2-3; D gene: TRBD2; clone size: -; V gene: TRBV9; CDR3 DNA: TGTGCCAGCACTAGCGGGAGGGCCACAGATACGCAGTATTTT; CDR3 protein: CASTSGRATDTQYF
J gene: TRBJ1-2; D gene: TRBD1; clone size: -; V gene: TRBV10-2; CDR3 DNA: TGCGCCAGCAGTGCTGGACAGGGTTCTCATGGCTACACCTTC; CDR3 protein: CASSAGQGSHGYTF
J gene: TRBJ2-6; D gene: -; clone size: -; V gene: TRBV27; CDR3 DNA: TGTGCCAGCAGTTTATTAGACTTAAACTCTGGGGCCAACGTCCTGACTTTC; CDR3 protein: CASSLLDLNSGANVLTF
J gene: TRBJ1-4; D gene: -; clone size: -; V gene: TRBV28; CDR3 DNA: TGTGCCAGCAGTTACCAGGAAGCTAATGAAAAACTGTTTTTT; CDR3 protein: CASSYQEANEKLFF
J gene: TRBJ1-2; D gene: TRBD1; clone size: -; V gene: TRBV7-9; CDR3 DNA: TGTGCCAGCAGCTACGGTCCGGGACAGGGAAACTATGGCTACACCTTC; CDR3 protein: CASSYGPGQGNYGYTF
J gene: TRBJ1-6; D gene: TRBD1; clone size: -; V gene: TRBV30; CDR3 DNA: TGTGCCTGGAACGCAAATAGGGGGCTGGGCTCCTATAATTCACCCCTCCACTTT; CDR3 protein: CAWNANRGLGSYNSPLHF
J gene: TRBJ1-2; D gene: -; clone size: -; V gene: TRBV28; CDR3 DNA: TGTGCCAGCAGCCCTGCCGGTGGCTACACCTTC; CDR3 protein: CASSPAGGYTF
J gene: TRBJ1-6; D gene: -; clone size: -; V gene: TRBV2; CDR3 DNA: TGTGCCAGCAGTGAATCAGGGCCCCCCCTCAGCTCCTATAATTCACCCCTCCACTTT; CDR3 protein: CASSESGPPLSSYNSPLHF
J gene: TRBJ2-7; D gene: -; clone size: -; V gene: TRBV4-1; CDR3 DNA: TGCGCCAGCAGTCAACCGACTAGGGACAGTTATTACGAGCAGTACTTC; CDR3 protein: CASSQPTRDSYYEQYF
J gene: TRBJ2-2; D gene: -; clone size: -; V gene: TRBV28; CDR3 DNA: TGTGCCAGCAGTTTTAACCCGGGCGGGAAGCAGTACACCGGGGAGCTGTTTTTT; CDR3 protein: CASSFNPGGKQYTGELFF
J gene: TRBJ2-7; D gene: -; clone size: -; V gene: TRBV27; CDR3 DNA: TGTGCCAGCAGTTCCTCTAGCTCCTACGAGCAGTACTTC; CDR3 protein: CASSSSSSYEQYF
J gene: TRBJ2-1; D gene: -; clone size: -; V gene: TRBV9; CDR3 DNA: TGTGCCAGCAGCGTACCCTTAAACCGTTCAGACAAATATTACAATGAGCAGTTCTTC; CDR3 protein: CASSVPLNRSDKYYNEQFF
J gene: TRBJ1-1; D gene: -; clone size: -; V gene: TRBV2; CDR3 DNA: TGTGCCAGCAGTGGGGACTACGTTGAGGTTTTCTTT; CDR3 protein: CASSGDYVEVFF
J gene: TRBJ2-7; D gene: TRBD1; clone size: -; V gene: TRBV27; CDR3 DNA: TGTGCCAGCTACTCCCGGCGGACAGGACCCTACGAGCAGTACTTC; CDR3 protein: CASYSRRTGPYEQYF
J gene: TRBJ2-1; D gene: TRBD1; clone size: -; V gene: TRBV10-1; CDR3 DNA: TGCGCCAGCAGTGACCCGATCTCAAGGGGGCTAAATGAGCAGTTCTTC; CDR3 protein: CASSDPISRGLNEQFF
J gene: TRBJ2-1; D gene: TRBD1; clone size: -; V gene: TRBV6-5; CDR3 DNA: TGTGCCAGCAGTTACCGGGGACAGGGGACCAATGAGCAGTTCTTC; CDR3 protein: CASSYRGQGTNEQFF
J gene: TRBJ2-3; D gene: -; clone size: -; V gene: TRBV15; CDR3 DNA: TGTGCCACCAGCGGAGGGGGGAGGGGTGGCACAGATACGCAGTATTTT; CDR3 protein: CATSGGGRGGTDTQYF
J gene: TRBJ1-4; D gene: TRBD1; clone size: -; V gene: TRBV27; CDR3 DNA: TGTGCCAGCAAACCGGGACAGGGGCCCCGGTCAACTAATGAAAAACTGTTTTTT; CDR3 protein: CASKPGQGPRSTNEKLFF
J gene: TRBJ1-2; D gene: TRBD1; clone size: -; V gene: TRBV28; CDR3 DNA: TGTGCCAGCAGACGACAGGGGTATGGCTACACCTTC; CDR3 protein: CASRRQGYGYTF
J gene: TRBJ2-1; D gene: TRBD2; clone size: once; V gene: TRBV5-1; CDR3 DNA: TGCGCCAGCAGCTTGGATCCCAGCGGGGCGGTACTTAATGAGCAGTTCTTC; CDR3 protein: CASSLDPSGAVLNEQFF
J gene: TRBJ1-3; D gene: TRBD1; clone size: -; V gene: TRBV9; CDR3 DNA: TGTGCCAGCAGCGCCAGGGGGAGCTCTGGAAACACCATATATTTT; CDR3 protein: CASSARGSSGNTIYF
J gene: TRBJ2-7; D gene: TRBD2; clone size: once; V gene: TRBV27; CDR3 DNA: TGTGCCAGCCGACTAGCGGGAGGCATGTACGAGCAGTACTTC; CDR3 protein: CASRLAGGMYEQYF
J gene: TRBJ1-2; D gene: -; clone size: -; V gene: TRBV28; CDR3 DNA: TGTGCCAGCAACTCCGGGACTAACTATGGCTACACCTTC; CDR3 protein: CASNSGTNYGYTF
J gene: TRBJ2-3; D gene: -; clone size: -; V gene: TRBV2; CDR3 DNA: TGTGCCAGCAGTGAATGGGGGCCGCGGAATACGCAGTATTTT; CDR3 protein: CASSEWGPRNTQYF
J gene: TRBJ2-5; D gene: -; clone size: -; V gene: TRBV2; CDR3 DNA: TGTGCCAGCAGTGAAGCGGGGACTTACCAAGAGACCCAGTACTTC; CDR3 protein: CASSEAGTYQETQYF
J gene: TRBJ2-2; D gene: -; clone size: once; V gene: TRBV18; CDR3 DNA: TGTGCCAGCTCACCTCCGCGTCCGGGGAATTCCGGGGAGCTGTTTTTT; CDR3 protein: CASSPPRPGNSGELFF
J gene: TRBJ2-7; D gene: TRBD2; clone size: once; V gene: TRBV6-5; CDR3 DNA: TGTGCCAGCAGTTCAAGACTAGCGGATTCCTACGAGCAGTACTTC; CDR3 protein: CASSSRLADSYEQYF
J gene: TRBJ2-3; D gene: -; clone size: -; V gene: TRBV5-1; CDR3 DNA: TGCGCCTCAACTTCACTAGCTGGGACAGATACGCAGTATTTT; CDR3 protein: CASTSLAGTDTQYF
J gene: TRBJ2-3; D gene: -; clone size: -; V gene: TRBV7-7; CDR3 DNA: TGTGCCAGCAGCTTCGTAGCTACAGATACGCAGTATTTT; CDR3 protein: CASSFVATDTQYF
J gene: TRBJ1-3; D gene: -; clone size: -; V gene: TRBV5-1; CDR3 DNA: TGCGCCAGCAGCTTTGGTGGGCAGCGGTATTCTGGAAACACCATATATTTT; CDR3 protein: CASSFGGQRYSGNTIYF
J gene: TRBJ2-3; D gene: -; clone size: -; V gene: TRBV28; CDR3 DNA: TGTGCCAGCAGCAAGGAGACAGATACGCAGTATTTT; CDR3 protein: CASSKETDTQYF
J gene: TRBJ1-5; D gene: -; clone size: -; V gene: TRBV28; CDR3 DNA: TGTGCCAGCAGACAGTCCAATAGCAATCAGCCCCAGCATTTT; CDR3 protein: CASRQSNSNQPQHF
J gene: TRBJ2-6; D gene: TRBD1; clone size: -; V gene: TRBV28; CDR3 DNA: TGTGCCAGCAGTACCCAAAACAGGGGGGACGGGGCTGGGGCCAACGTCCTGACTTTC; CDR3 protein: CASSTQNRGDGAGANVLTF
J gene: TRBJ2-7; D gene: TRBD1; clone size: few; V gene: TRBV9; CDR3 DNA: TGTGCCAGCAGCGTTACGGGGACAGGGTCCTACGAGCAGTACTTC; CDR3 protein: CASSVTGTGSYEQYF
J gene: TRBJ1-1; D gene: -; clone size: -; V gene: TRBV5-1; CDR3 DNA: TGCGCCAGCAGCGAGTTACAGAGTGGGGCTTTCTTT; CDR3 protein: CASSELQSGAFF
J gene: TRBJ2-7; D gene: -; clone size: -; V gene: TRBV19; CDR3 DNA: TGTGCCAGTAGTATTCAGCGTTTCTCCTACGAGCAGTACTTC; CDR3 protein: CASSIQRFSYEQYF
J gene: TRBJ2-1; D gene: TRBD2; clone size: -; V gene: TRBV27; CDR3 DNA: TGTGCCAGCAGTTTAGGGGACTACGGCCCCGGAAGTGAGCAGTTCTTC; CDR3 protein: CASSLGDYGPGSEQFF
J gene: TRBJ2-5; D gene: -; clone size: -; V gene: TRBV30; CDR3 DNA: TGTGCCCGAGGGAAGGAGACCCAGTACTTC; CDR3 protein: CARGKETQYF
J gene: TRBJ1-1; D gene: -; clone size: -; V gene: TRBV27; CDR3 DNA: TGTGCCAGCAGTTTATGGGGCGGTAACACTGAAGCTTTCTTT; CDR3 protein: CASSLWGGNTEAFF
J gene: TRBJ2-1; D gene: TRBD2; clone size: -; V gene: TRBV5-1; CDR3 DNA: TGCGCCAGCAGCTCCTTGGGGGGGGTCATCGATGAGCAGTTCTTC; CDR3 protein: CASSSLGGVIDEQFF
J gene: TRBJ1-5; D gene: -; clone size: -; V gene: TRBV20-1; CDR3 DNA: TGCAGTGCGGCGACGGGGCAGCCCCAGCATTTT; CDR3 protein: CSAATGQPQHF
J gene: TRBJ2-7; D gene: -; clone size: -; V gene: TRBV2; CDR3 DNA: TGTGCCAGCGGGAGGACCCCCTACGAGCAGTACTTC; CDR3 protein: CASGRTPYEQYF